This T cell receptor beta chain was recovered during a study of identical twins. This clonotype has at least ten counts. Via MiXCR, TCRdb re-called the 5' RACE reads, giving one row per CDR3 protein. This sample has about 810,000 distinct CDR3 sequences, with around an eighth found just once. This CDR3 comprises 13 residues. V gave up 1 base and J gave up 5 bases, with 5 bases separating them. In addition, the sample was reused for a study of yellow fever vaccine responses in identical twins.

The TCR originated in a woman aged 18-29 years in good health. Input material: PBMCs. V and J are TRBV12-3 or TRBV12-4 and TRBJ2-2; D unresolved. This CDR3 is CASSLGWTGELFF. The CDR3 region has the DNA TGTGCCAGCAGTTTAGGGTGGACCGGGGAGCTGTTTTTT.